Included here is one T cell receptor beta chain sequence, with context. The data stem from a study of blood T cell repertoires in COVID-19. Study-level information: Material from acute and convalescent COVID-19 was sourced from the United States, Italy and Spain. In each case, the material was cDNA or gDNA derived from T cells, B-cell-depleted T cells, or PBMCs.

CDR1 and CDR2 from the germline V gene are ENHRY and SYGVKD. The CDR3 runs 16 residues. Trimming took off 2 bases at V and 1 base at J, with 13 bases between the two ends. Under the authors' procedure: Nucleated cell counts were estimated from reference gene primer amplification. Profiled with immunoSEQ multiplex PCR; TCRdb holds only in-frame clones, not every one. D and trimming come from the DNA, and the V and J calls and clone size come from that table. The sample yields a few hundred thousand clones, around 86% seen once. The receptor's source is a man in his fifties or sixties with acute or convalescent COVID-19. The chain uses TRBV10-3 and TRBJ2-3; D possibly corresponds to TRBD1 (5 bases). Material for sequencing was peripheral blood. CDR3 in amino acids: CAISETQGSRTDTQYF. The CDR3 DNA reads TGTGCCATCAGTGAGACGCAGGGTTCCCGCACAGATACGCAGTATTTT.